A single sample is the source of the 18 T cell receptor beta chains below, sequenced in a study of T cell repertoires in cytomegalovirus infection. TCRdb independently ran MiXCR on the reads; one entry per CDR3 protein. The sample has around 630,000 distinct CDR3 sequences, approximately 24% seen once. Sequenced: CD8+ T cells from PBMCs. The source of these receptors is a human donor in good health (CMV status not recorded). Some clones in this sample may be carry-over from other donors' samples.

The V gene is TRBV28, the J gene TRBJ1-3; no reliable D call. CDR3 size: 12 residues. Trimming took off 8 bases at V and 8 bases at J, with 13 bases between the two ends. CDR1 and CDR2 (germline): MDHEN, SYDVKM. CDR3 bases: TGTGCCAGCCTCCCCCCCGGGTACACCATATATTTT. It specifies CASLPPGYTIYF.

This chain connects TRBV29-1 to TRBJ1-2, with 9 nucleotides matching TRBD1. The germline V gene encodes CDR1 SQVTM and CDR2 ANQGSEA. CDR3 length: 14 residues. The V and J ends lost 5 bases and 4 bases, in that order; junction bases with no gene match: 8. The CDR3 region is CSVPGQGRGYGYTF. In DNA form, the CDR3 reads TGCAGCGTTCCGGGACAGGGAAGAGGCTATGGCTACACCTTC.

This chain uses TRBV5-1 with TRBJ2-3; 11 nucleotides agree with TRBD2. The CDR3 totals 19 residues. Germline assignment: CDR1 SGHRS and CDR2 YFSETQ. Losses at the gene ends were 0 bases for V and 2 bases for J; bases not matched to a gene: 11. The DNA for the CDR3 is TGCGCCAGCAGCTTGGAACGGCTAGCGGGGGGCCTTGCCACAGATACGCAGTATTTT. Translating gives CASSLERLAGGLATDTQYF.

In DNA, the CDR3 is TGTGCCAGCTCCGGGATCTCCTACGAGCAGTACTTC. Its protein is CASSGISYEQYF. This chain joins TRBV18 and TRBJ2-7, with D possibly TRBD2 on 5 matching bases. The CDR3 consists of 12 residues. Trimming removed 6 bases from V and 0 bases from J, with 6 bases in between. In germline, CDR1 is KGHSH, CDR2 LQKENI.

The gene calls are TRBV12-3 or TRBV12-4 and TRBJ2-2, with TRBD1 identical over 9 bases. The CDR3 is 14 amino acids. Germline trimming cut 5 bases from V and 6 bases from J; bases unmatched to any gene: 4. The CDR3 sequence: CASSRDRAPGELFF. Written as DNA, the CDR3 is TGTGCCAGCAGTCGGGACAGGGCCCCCGGGGAGCTGTTTTTT.

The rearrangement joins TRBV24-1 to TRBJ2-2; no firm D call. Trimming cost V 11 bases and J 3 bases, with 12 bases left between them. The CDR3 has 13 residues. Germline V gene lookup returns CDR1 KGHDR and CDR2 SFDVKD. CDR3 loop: CAILSRDTGELFF. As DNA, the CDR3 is TGTGCCATATTATCTCGGGACACCGGGGAGCTGTTTTTT.

Written as DNA, the CDR3 is TGTGCCAGCAGTTTAGGGTACTCTGGAAACACCATATATTTT. It encodes CASSLGYSGNTIYF. The rearrangement joins TRBV12-3 or TRBV12-4 to TRBJ1-3, with no clear D. The CDR3 is made up of 14 amino acids. Trimming took 1 base from V and 0 from J, leaving 4 bases between them.

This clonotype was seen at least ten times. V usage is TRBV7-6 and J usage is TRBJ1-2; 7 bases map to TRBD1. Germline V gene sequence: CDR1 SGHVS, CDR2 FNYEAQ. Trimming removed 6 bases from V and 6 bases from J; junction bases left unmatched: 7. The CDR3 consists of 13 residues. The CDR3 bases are TGTGCCAGCAGTCGGGACAGACTCGATGGCTACACCTTC. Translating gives CASSRDRLDGYTF.

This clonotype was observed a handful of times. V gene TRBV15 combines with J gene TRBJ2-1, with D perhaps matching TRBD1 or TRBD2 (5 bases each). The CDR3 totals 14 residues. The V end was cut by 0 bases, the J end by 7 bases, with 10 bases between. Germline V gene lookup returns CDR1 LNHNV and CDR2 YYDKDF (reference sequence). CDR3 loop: CATSRDQGGNEQFF. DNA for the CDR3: TGTGCCACCAGCAGAGATCAGGGCGGGAATGAGCAGTTCTTC.

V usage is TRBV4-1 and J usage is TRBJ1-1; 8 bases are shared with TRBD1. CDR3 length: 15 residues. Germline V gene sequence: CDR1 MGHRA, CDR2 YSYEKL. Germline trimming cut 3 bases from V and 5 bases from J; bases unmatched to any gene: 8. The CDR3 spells CASSHMTGVITEAFF. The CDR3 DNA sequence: TGCGCCAGCAGCCACATGACAGGGGTTATAACTGAAGCTTTCTTT.

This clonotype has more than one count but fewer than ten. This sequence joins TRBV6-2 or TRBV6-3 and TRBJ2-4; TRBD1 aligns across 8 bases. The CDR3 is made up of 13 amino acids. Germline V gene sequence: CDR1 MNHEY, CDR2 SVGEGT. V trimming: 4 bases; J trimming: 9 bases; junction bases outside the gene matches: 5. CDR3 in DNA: TGTGCCAGCAGTTCCAGACAGGGGAGCATTCAGTACTTC. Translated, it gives CASSSRQGSIQYF.

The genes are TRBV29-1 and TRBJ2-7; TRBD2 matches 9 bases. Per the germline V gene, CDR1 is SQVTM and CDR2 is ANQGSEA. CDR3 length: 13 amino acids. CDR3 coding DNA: TGCAGTGAGAAGCGGGGGGAAACCTACGAGCAGTACGTC. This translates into CSEKRGETYEQYV.

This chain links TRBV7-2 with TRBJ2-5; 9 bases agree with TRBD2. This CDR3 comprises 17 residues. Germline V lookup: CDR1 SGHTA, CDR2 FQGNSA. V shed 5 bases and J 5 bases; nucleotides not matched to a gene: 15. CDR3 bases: TGTGCCAGCAGCCCCGGGGACGTTAGCGGGGGCGAGGAGACCCAGTACTTC. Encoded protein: CASSPGDVSGGEETQYF. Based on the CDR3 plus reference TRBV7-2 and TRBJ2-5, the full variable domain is GAGVSQSPSNKVTEKGKDVELRCDPISGHTALYWYRQSLGQGLEFLIYFQGNSAPDKSGLPSDRFSAERTGGSVSTLTIQRTQQEDSAVYLCASSPGDVSGGEETQYFGPGTRLLVL.

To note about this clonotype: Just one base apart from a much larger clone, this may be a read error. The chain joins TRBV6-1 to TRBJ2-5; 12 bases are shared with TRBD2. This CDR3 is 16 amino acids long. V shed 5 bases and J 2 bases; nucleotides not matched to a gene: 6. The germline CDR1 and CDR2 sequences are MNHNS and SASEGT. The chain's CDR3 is CASSSILAGGQETQYF. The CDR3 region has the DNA TGTGCCAGCAGTTCGATTCTAGCGGGGGGGCAAGAGACCCAGTACTTC.

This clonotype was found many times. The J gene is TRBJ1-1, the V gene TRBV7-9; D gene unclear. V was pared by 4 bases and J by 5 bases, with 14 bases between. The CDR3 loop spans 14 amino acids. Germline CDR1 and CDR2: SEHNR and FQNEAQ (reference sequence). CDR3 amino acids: CASSSPRDATEAFF. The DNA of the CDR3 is TGTGCCAGCAGCTCCCCTCGCGACGCTACTGAAGCTTTCTTT. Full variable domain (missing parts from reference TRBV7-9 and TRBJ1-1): DTGVSQNPRHKITKRGQNVTFRCDPISEHNRLYWYRQTLGQGPEFLTYFQNEAQLEKSRLLSDRFSAERPKGSFSTLEIQRTEQGDSAMYLCASSSPRDATEAFFGQGTRLTVV.

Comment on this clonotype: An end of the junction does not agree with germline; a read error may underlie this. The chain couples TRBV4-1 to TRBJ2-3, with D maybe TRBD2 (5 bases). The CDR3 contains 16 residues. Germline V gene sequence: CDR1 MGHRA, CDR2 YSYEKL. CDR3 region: CASSQVLALSTDTRYF. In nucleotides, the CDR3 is TGCGCCAGCAGCCAAGTTCTAGCTTTATCCACAGATACGCGGTATTTT.

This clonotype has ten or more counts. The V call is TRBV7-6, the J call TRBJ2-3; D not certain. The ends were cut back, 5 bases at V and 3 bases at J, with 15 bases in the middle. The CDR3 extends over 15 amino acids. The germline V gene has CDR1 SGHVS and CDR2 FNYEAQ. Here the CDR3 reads CASSPAPRLTDTQYF. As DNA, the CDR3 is TGTGCCAGCAGCCCAGCCCCGAGGTTAACAGATACGCAGTATTTT.

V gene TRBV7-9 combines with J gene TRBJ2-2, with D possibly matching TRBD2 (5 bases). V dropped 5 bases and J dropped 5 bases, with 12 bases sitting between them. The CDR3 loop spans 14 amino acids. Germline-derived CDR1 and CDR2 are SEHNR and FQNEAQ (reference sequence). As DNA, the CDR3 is TGTGCCAGCAGCCCTGACCCGGGGACCGGGGAGCTGTTTTTT. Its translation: CASSPDPGTGELFF. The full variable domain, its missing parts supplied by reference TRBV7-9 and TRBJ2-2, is DTGVSQNPRHKITKRGQNVTFRCDPISEHNRLYWYRQTLGQGPEFLTYFQNEAQLEKSRLLSDRFSAERPKGSFSTLEIQRTEQGDSAMYLCASSPDPGTGELFFGEGSRLTVL.